Listed here are 12 T cell receptor beta chains from one sample, sequenced in a study of cytotoxic CD8 clonotypes in ibrutinib-treated CLL (dated by TCRdb to the early 2020s). Receptor amplification or capture employed the immunoSEQ multiplex PCR assay. Held by TCRdb, this immuneACCESS table contains in-frame sequences only and omits some clones. Under half of the omission traces to an unresolved V gene where checked; the cause of the rest is unknown. The sample table lists approximately 80,000 clones, about 86% of them with a count of one. Jointly, the top ten make up over 5% of the sample. Specimen: PBMCs, collected before ibrutinib treatment. The receptor source for this set is a human donor with chronic lymphocytic leukemia.

The gene calls are TRBV19 and TRBJ1-5, with a weak D call TRBD1 (6 bases). The CDR3 covers 12 residues. The germline gives CDR1 LNHDA, CDR2 SQIVND (reference sequence). V lost 3 bases to trimming and J lost 16 bases, with 16 bases between them. The CDR3 spells CASSMGAGPAHF. In nucleotides, the CDR3 is TGTGCCAGTAGTATGGGGGCAGGCCCCGCACATTTT.

This clone was detected a few times. The chain carries TRBV6-5 and TRBJ1-5, with 7 bases lining up with TRBD1. The V and J ends lost 4 bases and 5 bases, in that order; junction bases with no gene match: 2. The CDR3 has 13 amino acids. Germline CDR1 MNHEY, CDR2 SVGAGI. The CDR3 region has the DNA TGTGCCAGCAGTTGGGACAGTGATCAGCCCCAGCATTTT. Amino acid sequence: CASSWDSDQPQHF.

J is TRBJ2-1 and V is TRBV19, with D perhaps assigned TRBD1 or TRBD2 (6 bases each). Trimming shortened V by 7 bases and J by 9 bases, and 19 bases separated the two germline ends. Germline V gives CDR1 LNHDA, CDR2 SQIVND (reference sequence). This CDR3 spans 14 amino acids. The CDR3 DNA sequence: TGTGCCAGTACCCGAAGGGGGGCCTGGGGTGAGCAGTTCTTC. Its translation: CASTRRGAWGEQFF.

The rearrangement links TRBV5-1 to TRBJ2-1, with 10 bases identical to TRBD1. The V gene end was trimmed by 0 bases and the J gene end by 13 bases; junction bases not matched to a gene: 13. The V gene's germline CDR1 is SGHRS and CDR2 YFSETQ. CDR3 length: 16 residues. CDR3 region: CASSLELGQGFGEQFF. The CDR3 DNA reads TGCGCCAGCAGCTTGGAGTTGGGACAGGGGTTCGGGGAACAGTTCTTC.

In this sample, this clone turned up once. The chain links TRBV6-1 to TRBJ1-5; D is uncertain. CDR1 and CDR2 from the germline V gene are MNHNS and SASEGT. V lost 6 bases and J 3 bases, leaving 9 bases between the germline ends. CDR3 length: 13 residues. CDR3 amino acids: CASSSMANQPQHF. Written as DNA, the CDR3 is TGTGCCAGCAGCTCAATGGCCAATCAGCCCCAGCATTTT.

The genes are TRBV4-1 and TRBJ2-1, with 7 bases that match TRBD2. V lost 3 bases, J lost 5 bases, and 16 bases stayed unmatched. This CDR3 is 18 amino acids long. Germline V gene lookup returns CDR1 MGHRA and CDR2 YSYEKL. The CDR3 sequence: CASSQRGGPKRDHNEQFF. In nucleotides, the CDR3 is TGCGCCAGCAGCCAGAGGGGCGGGCCGAAGCGGGACCACAATGAGCAGTTCTTC.

This clone was seen a single time. The chain recombines TRBV11-1 with TRBJ2-3; 10 positions match TRBD2. Germline CDR1 is SGHAT and CDR2 is FQDESV (reference sequence). The CDR3 has 16 residues. The trim removed 5 bases at V and 6 bases at J, leaving 11 bases unmatched. The CDR3 region is CASSLRESGRADTQYF. CDR3 DNA: TGTGCCAGCAGCCTACGAGAGAGCGGGAGGGCCGATACGCAGTATTTT. Variable domain in full (rest from reference TRBV11-1 and TRBJ2-3): EAEVAQSPRYKITEKSQAVAFWCDPISGHATLYWYRQILGQGPELLVQFQDESVVDDSQLPKDRFSAERLKGVDSTLKIQPAELGDSAMYLCASSLRESGRADTQYFGPGTRLTVL.

The chain carries TRBV7-9 and TRBJ1-1, with D unresolved. The V gene's germline CDR1 is SEHNR and CDR2 FQNEAQ (reference sequence). Trimming took off 3 bases at V and 0 bases at J, with 14 bases between the two ends. This CDR3 comprises 16 residues. The DNA of the CDR3 is TGTGCCAGCAGCTTTATTCTACATGTCATGAACACTGAAGCTTTCTTT. It yields the protein CASSFILHVMNTEAFF.

The chain is built from TRBV10-3 and TRBJ2-6, with 7 nucleotides matching TRBD1. The CDR3 is 14 amino acids. Trimming cost V 6 bases and J 2 bases; bases outside gene matches: 1. CDR1 is ENHRY, CDR2 SYGVKD, per germline. The CDR3 spells CAISQGAGANVLTF. The CDR3 DNA reads TGTGCCATCAGCCAGGGGGCTGGGGCCAACGTCCTGACTTTC.

J is TRBJ1-2 and V is TRBV6-5, with 7 bases matching TRBD1. The length of the CDR3 is 13 residues. The ends lost 6 bases at V and 8 bases at J; junction bases unmatched: 9. CDR1 and CDR2 from the germline V gene are MNHEY and SVGAGI. CDR3: CASSNDRDGGYTF. CDR3 DNA: TGTGCCAGCAGCAATGACAGGGACGGGGGCTACACCTTC.

This clone was observed a single time. The CDR3 DNA reads as TGCGCCAGCAGCCACCTTACCCCGGGGGGAGGGGCTCAGCCCCAGCATTTT. The encoded protein is CASSHLTPGGGAQPQHF. The rearrangement joins TRBV4-1 to TRBJ1-5; tentative D call: TRBD1 (5 bases). Germline lookup yields CDR1 MGHRA and CDR2 YSYEKL. The CDR3 extends over 17 amino acids. V gave up 3 bases and J gave up 6 bases, with 21 bases separating them.

The V and J genes are TRBV11-2 and TRBJ1-2; D is unresolved. With 6 bases removed from V and 4 bases from J, the gap between germline ends came to 18 bases. The CDR3 extends over 15 amino acids. Germline V gives CDR1 SGHAT, CDR2 FQNNGV. Here the CDR3 reads CASSAPQRISYGYTF. The CDR3 bases are TGTGCCAGCAGTGCCCCTCAAAGGATATCCTATGGCTACACCTTC. The whole variable domain, filled in from reference TRBV11-2 and TRBJ1-2, reads EAGVAQSPRYKIIEKRQSVAFWCNPISGHATLYWYQQILGQGPKLLIQFQNNGVVDDSQLPKDRFSAERLKGVDSTLKIQPAKLEDSAVYLCASSAPQRISYGYTFGSGTRLTVV.